The 17 T cell receptor beta chains below come from one sample, sequenced in a study of cytomegalovirus exposure and HLA in healthy donors. The PCR made use of 60 Vbeta and 13 Jbeta primers. Sequenced by immunoSEQ multiplex PCR; TCRdb stores in-frame clones only, minus some. The data contain around 150,000 clones, 75% of them seen just once; the ten biggest clones take up about 7.7%. Sequenced material: PBMCs. These receptors came from a woman aged 40-49 years in good health and CMV-seropositive.

This clone came up a few times. The chain is built from TRBV14 and TRBJ1-1; D is unclear. The germline V and J ends were trimmed by 0 bases and 7 bases, with 15 bases remaining between them. The CDR3 is made up of 15 amino acids. Germline-derived CDR1 and CDR2 are SGHDN and FVKESK. In DNA, the CDR3 is TGTGCCAGCAGCCAAGACAGGATAGGGAGGAGTGAAGCTTTCTTT. It yields the protein CASSQDRIGRSEAFF.

The chain uses TRBV5-4 and TRBJ1-2; D is unresolved. The CDR3 covers 12 residues. Looked up from germline, CDR1 is SGHNT and CDR2 is YYREEE (reference sequence). Between the trimmed V and J ends, which lost 1 base and 7 bases, there was a span of 8 bases. This CDR3 reads CASSLTVSGYTF. DNA of the CDR3: TGTGCCAGCAGCTTGACAGTCAGTGGCTACACCTTC.

This chain links TRBV28 with TRBJ2-7; possibly TRBD1 for D (7 bases). The CDR3 spans 15 residues. Per the germline V gene, CDR1 is MDHEN and CDR2 is SYDVKM. The V and J ends lost 4 bases and 3 bases respectively, with 16 bases between them. The CDR3 DNA is TGTGCCAGCAGTTCACCGACAGGGAGGCGCTACGAGCAGTACTTC. Translating it yields CASSSPTGRRYEQYF.

The V call is TRBV28, the J call TRBJ1-2; 7 bases agree with TRBD1. J lost 7 bases, V lost 5 bases, and 10 bases had no gene match. Germline lookup yields CDR1 MDHEN and CDR2 SYDVKM. This CDR3 contains 14 residues. For the CDR3, the DNA is TGTGCCAGCAGTCCGATGACAGGGTCGGCTGGCTACACCTTC. Protein product: CASSPMTGSAGYTF.

The V and J genes are TRBV29-1 and TRBJ1-4, with a possible D match to TRBD1 (6 bases). Per germline, CDR1 SQVTM and CDR2 ANQGSEA. The CDR3 loop spans 15 amino acids. V was clipped by 1 base and J by 2 bases, with 11 bases between them. The DNA of the CDR3 is TGCAGCGTTGAAGGGGGGGGCCTTACTAATGAAAAACTGTTTTTT. It encodes CSVEGGGLTNEKLFF.

V and J are TRBV4-2 and TRBJ1-2; D remains ambiguous. The CDR3 has 15 residues. Trimming took 4 bases from V and 6 from J, leaving 18 bases between them. Germline assignment: CDR1 LGHNA and CDR2 YNFKEQ. The CDR3 spells CASSRPLQSRDGYTF. The CDR3 DNA reads TGTGCCAGCAGCCGCCCCTTACAGTCGCGGGATGGCTACACCTTC.

V and J are TRBV27 and TRBJ2-7; D perhaps matches TRBD1 (6 bases). The CDR3 extends over 13 amino acids. In germline, CDR1 is MNHEY, CDR2 SMNVEV (reference sequence). Trimming took 3 bases from V and 3 from J, leaving 9 bases between them. The CDR3 loop reads CASSFRDNYEQYF. The DNA for the CDR3 is TGTGCCAGCAGTTTCCGGGACAACTACGAGCAGTACTTC.

The chain uses TRBV15 and TRBJ2-7, with 7 bases that match TRBD2. CDR1 LNHNV and CDR2 YYDKDF come from the germline V gene (reference sequence). The CDR3 is 13 amino acids. With 0 bases clipped from V and 7 bases from J, the junction kept 3 bases outside the gene matches. The CDR3 DNA follows: TGTGCCACCAGCAGAGATGGGGGGGGTGAGCAGTACTTC. It specifies CATSRDGGGEQYF.

This chain uses TRBV28 with TRBJ2-5; D call uncertain. CDR3 length equals 13 residues. Germline V gives CDR1 MDHEN, CDR2 SYDVKM. The ends were cut back, 3 bases at V and 5 bases at J, with 10 bases in the middle. The DNA of the CDR3 is TGTGCCAGCAGTTTTCCCGGGTGGGAGACCCAGTACTTC. This codes for CASSFPGWETQYF.

The genes are TRBV30 and TRBJ1-1; 8 bases fit TRBD1. Germline CDR1 GTSNPN, CDR2 SVGIG (reference sequence). V shed 2 bases and J 7 bases; nucleotides not matched to a gene: 3. The CDR3 totals 12 residues. For the CDR3, the DNA is TGTGCCTGGAGTCAGGGGGCCGGTGAAGCTTTCTTT. Protein sequence: CAWSQGAGEAFF. The full variable domain, in which reference TRBV30 and TRBJ1-1 provide the parts outside the CDR3, is SQTIHQWPATLVQPVGSPLSLECTVEGTSNPNLYWYRQAAGRGLQLLFYSVGIGQISSEVPQNLSASRPQDRQFILSSKKLLLSDSGFYLCAWSQGAGEAFFGQGTRLTVV.

This clone was seen a few times. This sequence joins TRBV5-1 and TRBJ2-2; D call uncertain. In germline, CDR1 is SGHRS, CDR2 YFSETQ. This CDR3 contains 14 residues. The V end lost 3 bases, the J end lost 4 bases, and 10 bases lay between the germline ends. The CDR3 DNA follows: TGCGCCAGCAGCTCCCCGGGTGGCACCGGGGAGCTGTTTTTT. This codes for CASSSPGGTGELFF.

The rearrangement joins TRBV9 to TRBJ1-2; D is possibly TRBD1 (5 bases). The CDR3 loop spans 14 amino acids. Trimming stripped 2 bases from V and 0 bases from J, with 8 bases between. The germline V gene has CDR1 SGDLS and CDR2 YYNGEE. The CDR3 is CASSVGGTNYGYTF. The CDR3 region has the DNA TGTGCCAGCAGCGTCGGGGGGACTAACTATGGCTACACCTTC.

The rearrangement links TRBV11-2 to TRBJ2-7; 13 nucleotides agree with TRBD2. The germline CDR1 and CDR2 sequences are SGHAT and FQNNGV. J gave up 1 base and V 5 bases, and 11 bases lay outside the gene matches. CDR3 size: 18 residues. CDR3 coding DNA: TGTGCCAGCAGCGAGCGGACTAGCGGGAGATCATTTTCCTACGAGCAGTACTTC. Protein sequence: CASSERTSGRSFSYEQYF.

This sequence joins TRBV19 and TRBJ1-5; no reliable D call. This CDR3 spans 14 amino acids. Trimming pared 10 bases from V and 2 bases from J, leaving 15 bases between. CDR1 is LNHDA, CDR2 SQIVND, per germline (reference sequence). Here the CDR3 DNA reads TGTGCCACCAGCCCGGGCGGGCGCAATCAGCCCCAGCATTTT. Residues: CATSPGGRNQPQHF.

V usage is TRBV7-6 and J usage is TRBJ2-1; possible D gene TRBD2, 6 bases. V lost 4 bases and J 1 base, leaving 11 bases between the germline ends. The germline V gene encodes CDR1 SGHVS and CDR2 FNYEAQ. This CDR3 spans 15 amino acids. The CDR3 sequence: CASSSEGPSYNEQFF. The CDR3 nucleotides are TGTGCCAGCAGCTCGGAGGGCCCATCCTACAATGAGCAGTTCTTC.

The chain has TRBV19 and TRBJ1-1, with D possibly TRBD1 on 6 matching bases. The CDR3 contains 14 residues. V dropped 6 bases and J dropped 0 bases, with 11 bases sitting between them. Per the germline V gene, CDR1 is LNHDA and CDR2 is SQIVND (reference sequence). In DNA form, the CDR3 reads TGTGCCAGTAGCATACAGGGCTTGAACACTGAAGCTTTCTTT. It translates to CASSIQGLNTEAFF.

Points on this clone: The junction differs from germline at one of its ends, possibly a read error. The chain combines TRBV28 with TRBJ2-6; perhaps TRBD1 as D (5 bases). Germline V CDR1 and CDR2: MDHEN, SYDVKM. The CDR3 contains 16 residues. The CDR3 bases are TGTGCCAGCAGCGGGCAGGGCCGCTCTGCGGCCAACGTCCTGACTTTC. Residues: CASSGQGRSAANVLTF.